This TCR beta chain was captured in a study of T cell responses to AZD1222 COVID-19 vaccine. Germline V gene lookup returns CDR1 KGHDR and CDR2 SFDVKD. Deletions cut 2 bases from V and 12 bases from J, with 10 bases between. This CDR3 is built from 12 residues. Generated by immunoSEQ multiplex PCR, the TCRdb table keeps only in-frame clones and is missing some. The sample shows 95,000 or so clones, about 88% of them seen only once. Findings and caveats of the study: Only a handful of individuals given AZD1222 were seropositive at baseline. Spike-specific TCR breadth and depth grew following two AZD1222 doses. Scientists sampled the repertoires only once the peak T cell response had passed. Spike was spanned by vaccine-associated CD4 TCRs, with dominance at 160-218 and 743-854.

A word on this clone: Its antigen is undetermined.

V usage is TRBV24-1 and J usage is TRBJ2-1; D not resolved. The TCR originated in an adult in good health. Material: peripheral blood, obtained on day 0 of AZD1222 vaccination. CDR3: CATSDWQRAQFF. CDR3 coding DNA: TGTGCCACCAGTGATTGGCAACGGGCGCAGTTCTTC.